The 12 T cell receptor beta chains given below trace back to one sample, sequenced in a study of T-cell reconstitution after alpha-beta-depleted transplantation in children. The TCRbeta library was prepared with unique molecular identifiers. TCRdb reprocessed the PCR reads with MiXCR, giving one entry per CDR3 protein. The sample lists hundreds of thousands of distinct CDR3 sequences, about 24% seen once, with about 5% in the top ten. Specimen: PBMCs, mostly from graft donor cells, collected 360 days after TCRalphabeta/CD19-depleted stem cell transplant. These receptors all come from a female patient aged 2-10 years who had a stem cell transplant for congenital amegakaryocytic thrombocytopenia, so the T cells may come from the graft donor.

This clonotype turned up a few times. The genes are TRBV28 and TRBJ1-1, with a weak D call TRBD1 (6 bases). Germline CDR1 reads MDHEN; CDR2 reads SYDVKM. The V end lost 6 bases, the J end lost 7 bases, and 15 bases lay between the germline ends. This CDR3 has 13 residues. The chain's CDR3 is CASSPGHADEAFF. The DNA for the CDR3 is TGTGCCAGCAGCCCGGGACACGCGGATGAAGCTTTCTTT.

This clonotype occurred many times. J is TRBJ1-3 and V is TRBV28; 7 nucleotides match TRBD1. The germline gives CDR1 MDHEN, CDR2 SYDVKM. J gave up 2 bases and V 8 bases, and 6 bases lay outside the gene matches. The CDR3 has 14 amino acids. CDR3 protein: CASSLTGAGNTIYF. The CDR3 DNA is TGTGCCAGCTCTCTAACAGGGGCTGGAAACACCATATATTTT.

CDR3 sequence reads: CASRPNSGNTIYF. The CDR3 coding sequence is TGTGCCAGCAGGCCAAACTCTGGAAACACCATATATTTT. The chain employs TRBV12-3 or TRBV12-4 and TRBJ1-3; unclear D gene. Trimming shortened V by 6 bases and J by 0 bases, and 6 bases separated the two germline ends. The CDR3 has 13 residues.

The CDR3 DNA sequence: TGTGCCAGCAGTGACACCGGGACTAGCAGCGAGACCCAGTACTTC. Translation: CASSDTGTSSETQYF. The gene calls are TRBV25-1 and TRBJ2-5, with 9 bases identical to TRBD2. V trimming: 3 bases; J trimming: 5 bases; junction bases outside the gene matches: 7. Germline V lookup: CDR1 MGHDK, CDR2 SYGVNS. The CDR3 is made up of 15 amino acids.

The chain combines TRBV5-1 with TRBJ2-7, with a possible D match to TRBD2 (5 bases). The V gene's germline CDR1 is SGHRS and CDR2 YFSETQ. The CDR3 spans 14 residues. Deletions cut 0 bases from V and 5 bases from J, with 12 bases between. CDR3 sequence (DNA): TGCGCCAGCAGCTTGGTTCCGGGAACCAACGAGCAGTACTTC. Its translation is CASSLVPGTNEQYF.

There are a few counts of this clonotype. This chain links TRBV10-3 with TRBJ1-1; D not resolved. Germline CDR1 ENHRY, CDR2 SYGVKD. This CDR3 is built from 14 residues. The V end was cut by 3 bases, the J end by 4 bases, with 12 bases between. The CDR3 sequence: CAISDRGSGTEAFF. The CDR3, as DNA: TGTGCCATCAGTGATCGGGGATCGGGCACTGAAGCTTTCTTT.

The chain carries TRBV7-9 and TRBJ1-3; the D gene is possibly TRBD1 (5 bases). Germline CDR1 and CDR2: SEHNR and FQNEAQ (reference sequence). V was cut by 5 bases and J by 7 bases, with 21 bases left in between. This CDR3 contains 16 residues. CDR3 nucleotide sequence: TGTGCCAGCAGCGTCTCGGGACTGGGGGTAGGGAACACCATATATTTT. Protein product: CASSVSGLGVGNTIYF.

V usage is TRBV6-2 or TRBV6-3 and J usage is TRBJ2-1; D unresolved. Germline V gives CDR1 MNHEY, CDR2 SVGEGT. The CDR3 loop spans 15 amino acids. Trimming removed 3 bases at V and 2 bases at J, with 11 bases between. As DNA, the CDR3 is TGTGCCAGCAGTTATGTGGCTGGGGCCTACAATGAGCAGTTCTTC. Translated: CASSYVAGAYNEQFF.

This clonotype has only a few counts. The chain couples TRBV6-5 to TRBJ2-7; weak D call: TRBD1 (5 bases). The length of the CDR3 is 15 residues. The V end lost 2 bases, the J end lost 6 bases, and 17 bases lay between the germline ends. Germline CDR1 is MNHEY and CDR2 is SVGAGI. The CDR3 DNA reads as TGTGCCAGCAGTTACCGCATTGGGAAGGGGTTCGAGCAGTACTTC. Its protein product is CASSYRIGKGFEQYF.

J is TRBJ2-3 and V is TRBV24-1; D gene ambiguous. Germline V CDR1 and CDR2: KGHDR, SFDVKD. CDR3 length: 15 residues. V lost 1 base and J 0 bases, leaving 7 bases between the germline ends. CDR3 DNA: TGTGCCACCAGTGATTTTGGCGAGAGCACAGATACGCAGTATTTT. Protein product: CATSDFGESTDTQYF.

The chain is built from TRBV4-3 and TRBJ2-2; D possibly corresponds to TRBD2 (6 bases). Germline V CDR1 and CDR2: LGHNA, YSLEER. Trimming pared 4 bases from V and 6 bases from J, leaving 15 bases between. The CDR3 runs 15 residues. The CDR3 here is CASSPLPERAGELFF. The CDR3 bases are TGCGCCAGCAGCCCCCTCCCGGAGCGGGCCGGGGAGCTGTTTTTT.

About this clonotype: The junction and the germline gene differ at one end; a read error may be behind it. The V and J genes are TRBV3-1 and TRBJ1-6, with D maybe TRBD1 (6 bases). CDR1 is LGHDT and CDR2 is YNNKEL in the germline V gene (reference sequence). The CDR3 is 14 amino acids. The CDR3 DNA sequence: TGTGCCAGCACCCAAGGGACAAATGTTACGCCCCTCCACTTT. Translated: CASTQGTNVTPLHF. Looking up the rest from reference TRBV3-1 and TRBJ1-6 gives the full variable domain: DTAVSQTPKYLVTQMGNDKSIKCEQNLGHDTMYWYKQDSKKFLKIMFSYNNKELIINETVPNRFSPKSPDKAHLNLHINSLELGDSAVYFCASTQGTNVTPLHFGNGTRLTVT.